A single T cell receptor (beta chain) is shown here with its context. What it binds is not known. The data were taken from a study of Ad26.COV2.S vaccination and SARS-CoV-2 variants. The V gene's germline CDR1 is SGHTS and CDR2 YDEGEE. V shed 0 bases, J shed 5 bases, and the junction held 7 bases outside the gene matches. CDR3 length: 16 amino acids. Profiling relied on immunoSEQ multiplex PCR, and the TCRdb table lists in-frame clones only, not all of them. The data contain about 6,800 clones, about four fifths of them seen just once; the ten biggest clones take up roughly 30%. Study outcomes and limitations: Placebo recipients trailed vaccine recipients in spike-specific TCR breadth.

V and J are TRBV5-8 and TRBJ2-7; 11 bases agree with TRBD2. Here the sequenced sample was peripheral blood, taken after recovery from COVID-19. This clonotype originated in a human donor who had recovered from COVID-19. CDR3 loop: CASSLGTSGYGDEQYF. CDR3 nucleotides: TGTGCCAGCAGCTTGGGGACTAGCGGGTACGGCGACGAGCAGTACTTC. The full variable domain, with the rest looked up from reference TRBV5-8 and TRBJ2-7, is EAGVTQSPTHLIKTRGQQATLRCSPISGHTSVYWYQQALGLGLQFLLWYDEGEERNRGNFPPRFSGRQFPNYSSELNVNALELEDSALYLCASSLGTSGYGDEQYFGPGTRLTVT.